This entry describes one T cell receptor beta chain. Its antigen is currently unknown. This may be a read error: a much more frequent sequence differs by one nucleotide. Looked up from germline, CDR1 is MNHNS and CDR2 is SASEGT. V was trimmed by 1 base and J by 7 bases, leaving 13 bases between them. There are 14 residues in the CDR3. The data belong to a study of tumor and adjacent non-tumor tissue in lung cancer. Three rounds of nested PCR, following a modified ARM-PCR protocol, produced the TCRbeta library. In TCRdb, the multiplex PCR reads were re-called with MiXCR into one record per CDR3 protein. The data contain under 75,000 distinct CDR3 sequences, roughly 70% of them singletons. No cell sorting was done before RNA was extracted from the tissue. The normal lung tissue was taken more than 3 cm from the tumor edge. Study observations and caveats: Compared with tumor, normal lung showed significantly lower TCR diversity.

The TCR originated in a woman aged 50 to 60 with non-small cell lung cancer. The specimen was distant non-tumor lung tissue. The rearrangement links TRBV6-1 to TRBJ2-5; D uncertain. In nucleotides, the CDR3 is TGTGCCAGCAGTGAAGGGCCAAGGGATGGGACCCAGTACTTC. This sequence encodes CASSEGPRDGTQYF.